Listed below are T cell receptor beta chains from one sample, sequenced in a study of T cell responses to AZD1222 COVID-19 vaccine. Libraries were prepared by immunoSEQ multiplex PCR; TCRdb keeps only in-frame clonotypes and omits some of them. This sample has 130,000 to 150,000 clones, with about 87% found just once. Sequenced material: peripheral blood, taken on day 0 of AZD1222 vaccination. The source is an adult in good health. CDR3s include the opening cysteine and the closing phenylalanine or tryptophan. D genes are given only for firm matches. Clone size is stated in some rows and not others, as once, few, many or a class when expanded.

d_call	v_call	clone_size	j_call	cdr3_aa	cdr3_nt
TRBD1	TRBV6-4	NA	TRBJ2-5	CASKGVRDRDIETQYF	TGTGCCAGCAAGGGGGTCAGGGACAGGGATATCGAGACCCAGTACTTC
NA	TRBV6-5	NA	TRBJ2-3	CASSRDGPDTQYF	TGTGCCAGCAGTCGGGACGGGCCAGATACGCAGTATTTT
TRBD1	TRBV27	NA	TRBJ1-2	CASSLWAGGIYGYTF	TGTGCCAGCAGTTTATGGGCAGGGGGCATCTATGGCTACACCTTC
NA	TRBV28	NA	TRBJ2-1	CASRTLAASSYNEQFF	TGTGCCAGCAGGACCTTAGCGGCGAGCTCCTACAATGAGCAGTTCTTC
NA	TRBV6-5	NA	TRBJ1-1	CASSLAGRWGAEAFF	TGTGCCAGCAGTCTAGCGGGACGCTGGGGGGCTGAAGCTTTCTTT
NA	TRBV28	NA	TRBJ1-2	CAALLSSDYGYTF	TGTGCCGCTTTGTTAAGCTCTGACTATGGCTACACCTTC
TRBD2	TRBV9	few	TRBJ2-2	CASSLTSVGTGELFF	TGTGCCAGCAGCTTGACTAGCGTGGGCACCGGGGAGCTGTTTTTT
NA	TRBV7-3	NA	TRBJ1-1	CASSLRVAEAFF	TGTGCCAGCAGCTTGCGGGTCGCTGAAGCTTTCTTT
NA	TRBV11-2	NA	TRBJ2-5	CASSLGSGIQYF	TGTGCCAGCAGCTTAGGATCCGGGATACAGTACTTC
NA	TRBV7-2	once	TRBJ1-5	CASSWGGPNQPQHF	TGTGCCAGCAGCTGGGGAGGGCCTAATCAGCCCCAGCATTTT
NA	TRBV15	NA	TRBJ2-5	CATSPRGSAGETQYF	TGTGCCACCAGCCCCCGGGGGTCGGCGGGAGAGACCCAGTACTTC
TRBD1	TRBV28	NA	TRBJ2-7	CASSSGQEPYEQYF	TGTGCCAGCAGTTCGGGACAGGAACCCTACGAGCAGTACTTC
TRBD2	TRBV7-2	NA	TRBJ2-3	CASRRRSGGITDTQYF	TGTGCCAGCAGGCGTAGAAGCGGGGGTATCACAGATACGCAGTATTTT
NA	TRBV30	NA	TRBJ1-6	CAWGRSLSPLHF	TGTGCCTGGGGAAGATCGCTGTCACCCCTCCACTTT
NA	TRBV7-2	NA	TRBJ2-3	CASSLGRGGSTDTQYF	TGTGCCAGCAGCTTAGGTAGGGGGGGCAGCACAGATACGCAGTATTTT
NA	TRBV5-1	NA	TRBJ1-2	CASSQGTDLSGYTF	TGCGCCAGCAGCCAGGGGACTGATCTATCGGGCTACACCTTC
NA	TRBV5-1	NA	TRBJ1-4	CASSLTATNEKLFF	TGCGCCAGCAGCTTGACAGCAACTAATGAAAAACTGTTTTTT
NA	TRBV28	once	TRBJ1-1	CASRSNEAFF	TGTGCCAGCAGATCTAATGAAGCTTTCTTT
NA	TRBV5-1	NA	TRBJ2-5	CASSAGQPRETQYF	TGCGCCAGCAGCGCCGGACAGCCACGGGAGACCCAGTACTTC
TRBD1	TRBV6-1	NA	TRBJ1-2	CASSEAGTGDYGYTF	TGTGCCAGCAGTGAAGCCGGGACAGGGGACTATGGCTACACCTTC
TRBD2	TRBV5-1	NA	TRBJ2-1	CASSSWTSGGTSEQFF	TGCGCCAGCAGCTCTTGGACTAGCGGGGGCACCAGTGAGCAGTTCTTC
NA	TRBV4-1	NA	TRBJ1-5	CASSQGNGRGSRHSNQPQHF	TGCGCCAGCAGCCAAGGAAATGGGAGGGGCTCCCGGCATAGCAATCAGCCCCAGCATTTT
TRBD1	TRBV11-2	NA	TRBJ2-7	CASSPGQGAYEQYF	TGTGCCAGCAGCCCCGGACAGGGGGCATACGAGCAGTACTTC
NA	TRBV28	NA	TRBJ1-1	CASSLASSEDTEAFF	TGTGCCAGCAGCCTCGCTTCGTCCGAGGACACTGAAGCTTTCTTT
TRBD2	TRBV15	NA	TRBJ2-3	CATSRGTSGGLSTDTQYF	TGTGCCACCAGCCGCGGGACTAGCGGGGGCCTTAGCACAGATACGCAGTATTTT
NA	TRBV9	NA	TRBJ1-5	CASSVGPLRDQPQHF	TGTGCCAGCAGCGTAGGACCTCTACGTGATCAGCCCCAGCATTTT
NA	TRBV7-9	NA	TRBJ1-5	CASSQESNSNQPQHF	TGTGCCAGCAGCCAGGAGAGTAATAGCAATCAGCCCCAGCATTTT
TRBD1	TRBV4-3	NA	TRBJ1-2	CASSQTGASSYGYTF	TGCGCCAGCAGCCAAACAGGGGCGTCCTCCTATGGCTACACCTTC
NA	TRBV12-3/TRBV12-4	NA	TRBJ2-7	CASSLAEGYEQYF	TGTGCCAGCAGTTTAGCGGAAGGCTACGAGCAGTACTTC
TRBD1	TRBV9	NA	TRBJ1-1	CASSPRDRGNTEAFF	TGTGCCAGCAGCCCCAGGGACAGAGGGAACACTGAAGCTTTCTTT
NA	TRBV9	NA	TRBJ2-7	CASSANEQYF	TGTGCCAGCAGCGCTAACGAGCAGTACTTC
TRBD1	TRBV19	NA	TRBJ2-7	CASSTLDRVGEQYF	TGTGCCAGTAGTACCCTTGACAGGGTAGGGGAGCAGTACTTC
NA	TRBV27	NA	TRBJ2-5	CASSPRWQETQYF	TGTGCCAGCAGTCCCCGTTGGCAAGAGACCCAGTACTTC
TRBD1	TRBV28	NA	TRBJ1-2	CASSSGGGSGYGYTF	TGTGCCAGCAGCTCAGGGGGGGGCTCGGGCTATGGCTACACCTTC
NA	TRBV29-1	NA	TRBJ2-1	CSVHPGNEQFF	TGCAGCGTCCATCCGGGTAATGAGCAGTTCTTC
NA	TRBV14	NA	TRBJ1-6	CASSQVLNSPLHF	TGTGCCAGCAGCCAGGTGCTTAATTCACCCCTCCACTTT
NA	TRBV10-3	once	TRBJ1-2	CAISDLTGQGYTF	TGTGCCATCAGTGATTTAACAGGGCAGGGCTACACCTTC
TRBD1	TRBV7-3	NA	TRBJ1-1	CASSSDRVSEAFF	TGTGCCAGCAGCTCCGACAGGGTGTCTGAAGCTTTCTTT
NA	TRBV21-1	NA	TRBJ1-5	CASSKGTGHQPQHF	TGTGCCAGCAGCAAAGGGACAGGGCATCAGCCCCAGCATTTT
NA	TRBV7-6	NA	TRBJ2-7	CASSLDIRSGEQYF	TGTGCCAGCAGCTTAGACATCCGCAGCGGCGAGCAGTACTTC
NA	TRBV4-3	NA	TRBJ1-4	CASSQSRGGGNEKLFF	TGCGCCAGCAGCCAGAGTAGGGGTGGGGGTAATGAAAAACTGTTTTTT
TRBD2	TRBV7-3	NA	TRBJ2-1	CASSPMGLSSYNEQFF	TGTGCCAGCAGCCCTATGGGACTAAGCTCCTACAATGAGCAGTTCTTC
NA	TRBV23-1	NA	TRBJ1-6	CASTHPPGGANSPLHF	TGCGCCAGCACGCACCCCCCTGGTGGTGCGAATTCACCCCTCCACTTT
TRBD2	TRBV20-1	NA	TRBJ2-7	CSAGGTYEQYF	TGCAGTGCGGGAGGGACCTACGAGCAGTACTTC
NA	TRBV28	NA	TRBJ1-2	CASSLGNEGYTF	TGTGCCAGCAGTCTGGGGAACGAGGGCTACACCTTC
NA	TRBV9	NA	TRBJ1-2	CASSVEPSRANYGYTF	TGTGCCAGCAGCGTAGAACCCTCCAGGGCCAACTATGGCTACACCTTC
NA	TRBV7-2	few	TRBJ2-3	CASSPPGPETQYF	TGTGCCAGCAGCCCACCTGGCCCTGAGACGCAGTATTTT
TRBD1	TRBV5-1	once	TRBJ2-2	CASSLSTGANGELFF	TGCGCCAGCAGCTTGAGCACAGGGGCAAACGGGGAGCTGTTTTTT
TRBD1	TRBV7-9	NA	TRBJ1-3	CASSLAGTGSGNTIYF	TGTGCCAGCAGCTTAGCCGGGACAGGGTCTGGAAACACCATATATTTT
TRBD2	TRBV6-2/TRBV6-3	NA	TRBJ2-1	CASSYAGGYNEQFF	TGTGCCAGCAGTTATGCGGGGGGGTACAATGAGCAGTTCTTC
TRBD1	TRBV27	once	TRBJ1-2	CASSQGQGEVGYTF	TGTGCCAGCAGTCAAGGACAGGGCGAAGTTGGCTACACCTTC
TRBD1	TRBV7-9	NA	TRBJ1-1	CASSQRQGGTEAFF	TGTGCCAGCAGCCAGAGGCAGGGGGGTACTGAAGCTTTCTTT
NA	TRBV14	NA	TRBJ1-1	CASRGVTEAFF	TGTGCCAGCAGGGGGGTAACTGAAGCTTTCTTT
NA	TRBV4-1	NA	TRBJ1-1	CASSQGPGTRRMNTEAFF	TGCGCCAGCAGCCAAGGTCCCGGGACAAGGAGAATGAACACTGAAGCTTTCTTT
TRBD2	TRBV7-3	NA	TRBJ2-7	CASSASGGSYEQYF	TGTGCCAGCAGCGCTAGCGGGGGCTCCTACGAGCAGTACTTC
TRBD2	TRBV11-2	NA	TRBJ2-5	CASSLVGLVDGTQYF	TGTGCCAGCAGCTTAGTCGGACTAGTAGACGGGACCCAGTACTTC
NA	TRBV7-7	NA	TRBJ1-4	CASSPSPQSSVLEKLFF	TGTGCCAGCAGCCCGTCACCCCAAAGTTCCGTATTGGAAAAACTGTTTTTT
NA	TRBV12-3/TRBV12-4	NA	TRBJ1-1	CASSLSGGKGAFF	TGTGCCAGCAGTCTATCCGGGGGGAAGGGAGCTTTCTTT
TRBD1	TRBV24-1	few	TRBJ2-2	CATSESGQGNTGELFF	TGTGCCACCAGTGAATCGGGACAGGGGAACACCGGGGAGCTGTTTTTT